This entry concerns a single T cell receptor (beta chain). Its antigen is unidentified. This sample was included in a study of T cells expressing NK-cell markers. Whole-study findings and limits: Whether the expanded NKG2C+ T cell clones recognized HCMV remained unclear. Dominance of the CD3+CD56-NKG2C+ fraction by these clonotypes also held in a handful of donors.

UMIs accompanied the 5'RACE template switching by which TCR beta cDNA was made. One entry per CDR3 protein, without DNA, is what TCRdb gives after re-calling the 5' RACE reads. The clone table shows 500,000 to 600,000 distinct CDR3 sequences, with the ten largest holding roughly 3.6%. This clonotype was sampled from a man younger than 30 in good health. The sequencing input was blood T cells: a sorted CD56 or NKG2C T cell subset, CD4+ or CD8+ T cells, or bulk PBMC T cells (not recorded which).

This CDR3 is CSARDGSGLPNEQFF. The chain couples TRBV20-1 to TRBJ2-1; TCRdb picks TRBD2, but there is no DNA to check that call. The CDR3 length is 15 residues. Germline V lookup: CDR1 DFQATT, CDR2 SNEGSKA (reference sequence).